This is a list of T cell receptor beta chains from one sample in a study of OX40 agonist ivuxolimab in advanced cancers. The repertoire was sequenced with immunoSEQ multiplex PCR; TCRdb's copy has only in-frame clones and lacks some. Of tens of thousands of clones listed, 70% to 90% are singletons. The starting material was CD4+ or CD8+ T cells sorted from blood, obtained in a trial of the OX40 agonist ivuxolimab. These receptors originate from an adult with an advanced solid tumor such as melanoma, head and neck, liver or kidney cancer. Each CDR3 is given with its conserved first and last residue. D genes are given only for firm matches. Rows may omit the clone size; those that give it use once, few, many or a size class.

clone_size: NA
d_call: NA
j_call: TRBJ2-5
v_call: TRBV21-1
cdr3_aa: CASSKSRGDGRQETQYF
cdr3_nt: TGTGCCAGCAGCAAAAGTCGGGGGGACGGGAGGCAAGAGACCCAGTACTTC

clone_size: NA
d_call: TRBD1
j_call: TRBJ2-1
v_call: TRBV5-1
cdr3_aa: CASRLLTGGLMFGEQFF
cdr3_nt: TGCGCCAGCAGACTACTCACAGGGGGCCTAATGTTTGGTGAGCAGTTCTTC

clone_size: few
d_call: NA
j_call: TRBJ1-5
v_call: TRBV19
cdr3_aa: CASRYQASRPQHF
cdr3_nt: TGTGCCAGTAGATACCAAGCCAGTCGGCCCCAGCATTTT

clone_size: NA
d_call: TRBD1
j_call: TRBJ1-2
v_call: TRBV19
cdr3_aa: CASTHTGVLYGYTF
cdr3_nt: TGTGCCAGTACCCATACAGGGGTACTCTATGGCTACACCTTC

clone_size: NA
d_call: TRBD2
j_call: TRBJ2-1
v_call: TRBV29-1
cdr3_aa: CSVVAGGINEQFF
cdr3_nt: TGCAGCGTTGTAGCGGGGGGGATCAATGAGCAGTTCTTC

clone_size: few
d_call: TRBD1
j_call: TRBJ1-6
v_call: TRBV5-1
cdr3_aa: CASSLPGQGNSPLHF
cdr3_nt: TGCGCCAGCAGCCTACCGGGACAGGGAAATTCACCCCTCCACTTT

clone_size: NA
d_call: NA
j_call: TRBJ2-7
v_call: TRBV18
cdr3_aa: CASSPPGEYEQYF
cdr3_nt: TGTGCCAGCTCACCTCCGGGGGAGTACGAGCAGTACTTC

clone_size: NA
d_call: NA
j_call: TRBJ2-7
v_call: TRBV7-6
cdr3_aa: CASSLGVENEQYF
cdr3_nt: TGTGCCAGCAGCTTAGGGGTCGAAAACGAGCAGTACTTC

clone_size: NA
d_call: NA
j_call: TRBJ1-5
v_call: TRBV6-1
cdr3_aa: CASSEAGGANQPQHF
cdr3_nt: TGTGCCAGCAGTGAAGCCGGGGGCGCGAATCAGCCCCAGCATTTT

clone_size: NA
d_call: TRBD2
j_call: TRBJ2-3
v_call: TRBV30
cdr3_aa: CAWSGLAGGTQYF
cdr3_nt: TGTGCCTGGAGTGGACTAGCGGGGGGTACGCAGTATTTT

clone_size: NA
d_call: TRBD1
j_call: TRBJ1-5
v_call: TRBV6-5
cdr3_aa: CASKGTGQQPQHF
cdr3_nt: TGTGCCAGCAAGGGGACGGGACAGCAGCCCCAGCATTTT

clone_size: NA
d_call: NA
j_call: TRBJ1-1
v_call: TRBV6-5
cdr3_aa: CASSSGRGSTEAFF
cdr3_nt: TGTGCCAGCAGTTCGGGACGAGGGTCCACTGAAGCTTTCTTT

clone_size: NA
d_call: NA
j_call: TRBJ1-3
v_call: TRBV5-1
cdr3_aa: CASSPGSTGNTIYF
cdr3_nt: TGCGCCAGCAGCCCAGGGTCTACTGGAAACACCATATATTTT

clone_size: NA
d_call: NA
j_call: TRBJ2-1
v_call: TRBV7-8
cdr3_aa: CASSFRFPNEQFF
cdr3_nt: TGTGCCAGCAGCTTTAGATTCCCAAATGAGCAGTTCTTC

clone_size: NA
d_call: NA
j_call: TRBJ2-7
v_call: TRBV11-2
cdr3_aa: CASVPRASQPYEQYF
cdr3_nt: TGTGCCAGCGTCCCCCGCGCCAGCCAACCGTACGAGCAGTACTTC

clone_size: NA
d_call: TRBD1
j_call: TRBJ2-7
v_call: TRBV5-6
cdr3_aa: CASSFPDRGAEQYF
cdr3_nt: TGTGCCAGCAGCTTCCCGGACAGGGGGGCCGAGCAGTACTTC

clone_size: NA
d_call: NA
j_call: TRBJ1-2
v_call: TRBV6-6
cdr3_aa: CASRRQNYGYTF
cdr3_nt: TGTGCCAGCCGACGACAGAACTATGGCTACACCTTC

clone_size: NA
d_call: NA
j_call: TRBJ1-2
v_call: TRBV5-1
cdr3_aa: CASSLDGGNYGYTF
cdr3_nt: TGCGCCAGCAGCTTGGATGGAGGGAACTATGGCTACACCTTC

clone_size: NA
d_call: NA
j_call: TRBJ1-5
v_call: TRBV6-1
cdr3_aa: CASSEVSLGGAVYQPQHF
cdr3_nt: TGTGCCAGCAGTGAGGTTTCTTTAGGGGGGGCTGTCTATCAGCCCCAGCATTTT

clone_size: NA
d_call: NA
j_call: TRBJ2-1
v_call: TRBV4-1
cdr3_aa: CASSHFNEQFF
cdr3_nt: TGCGCCAGCAGCCATTTCAATGAGCAGTTCTTC

clone_size: NA
d_call: TRBD2
j_call: TRBJ2-2
v_call: TRBV7-2
cdr3_aa: CASSLRLAGINTGELFF
cdr3_nt: TGTGCCAGCAGCTTAAGACTAGCGGGAATCAACACCGGGGAGCTGTTTTTT

clone_size: NA
d_call: NA
j_call: TRBJ1-5
v_call: TRBV11-2
cdr3_aa: CASSLQEGPNQPQHF
cdr3_nt: TGTGCCAGCAGCTTACAGGAGGGACCCAATCAGCCCCAGCATTTT

clone_size: NA
d_call: NA
j_call: TRBJ2-5
v_call: TRBV2
cdr3_aa: CASSDPGQQETQYF
cdr3_nt: TGTGCCAGCAGCGACCCAGGACAGCAAGAGACCCAGTACTTC

clone_size: NA
d_call: NA
j_call: TRBJ2-5
v_call: TRBV5-1
cdr3_aa: CASSLEGPEETQYF
cdr3_nt: TGCGCCAGCAGCTTGGAGGGGCCGGAGGAGACCCAGTACTTC

clone_size: NA
d_call: TRBD1
j_call: TRBJ2-2
v_call: TRBV30
cdr3_aa: CAWRSWSRDRGYTGELFF
cdr3_nt: TGTGCCTGGAGGTCCTGGAGCCGGGACAGGGGGTACACCGGGGAGCTGTTTTTT

clone_size: NA
d_call: NA
j_call: TRBJ2-6
v_call: TRBV10-3
cdr3_aa: CASRTSYSGANVLTF
cdr3_nt: TGTGCCAGCAGGACTTCCTACTCTGGGGCCAACGTCCTGACTTTC

clone_size: NA
d_call: TRBD2
j_call: TRBJ2-2
v_call: TRBV5-1
cdr3_aa: CASSLAGRGNTGELFF
cdr3_nt: TGCGCCAGCAGCTTGGCCGGGAGGGGCAACACCGGGGAGCTGTTTTTT

clone_size: few
d_call: NA
j_call: TRBJ1-2
v_call: TRBV6-1
cdr3_aa: CASSETGSYTF
cdr3_nt: TGTGCCAGCAGTGAAACAGGGAGCTACACCTTC

clone_size: few
d_call: NA
j_call: TRBJ1-6
v_call: TRBV30
cdr3_aa: CAWGIGRYNSPLHF
cdr3_nt: TGTGCCTGGGGGATAGGACGGTATAATTCACCCCTCCACTTT

clone_size: NA
d_call: TRBD1
j_call: TRBJ2-7
v_call: TRBV27
cdr3_aa: CASSRTGGFHEQYF
cdr3_nt: TGTGCCAGCAGTAGGACAGGGGGCTTCCACGAGCAGTACTTC

clone_size: once
d_call: NA
j_call: TRBJ2-1
v_call: TRBV2
cdr3_aa: CASRPLVVLANEQFF
cdr3_nt: TGTGCCAGTCGCCCTCTGGTGGTTTTGGCCAATGAGCAGTTCTTC

clone_size: NA
d_call: TRBD1
j_call: TRBJ2-3
v_call: TRBV28
cdr3_aa: CASSGTGRADTQYF
cdr3_nt: TGTGCCAGCAGTGGGACAGGACGGGCAGATACGCAGTATTTT